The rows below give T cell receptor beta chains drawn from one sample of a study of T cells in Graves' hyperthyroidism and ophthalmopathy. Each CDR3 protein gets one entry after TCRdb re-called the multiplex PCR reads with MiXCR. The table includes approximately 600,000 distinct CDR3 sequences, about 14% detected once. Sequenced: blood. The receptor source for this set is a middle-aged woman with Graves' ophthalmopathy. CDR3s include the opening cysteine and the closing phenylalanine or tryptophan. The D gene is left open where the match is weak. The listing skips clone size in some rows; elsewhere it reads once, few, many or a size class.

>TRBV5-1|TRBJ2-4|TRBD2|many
TGCGCCAGCAGCTCACCCGGGACTAGCGGGTTAGCCAAAAACATTCAGTACTTC
CASSSPGTSGLAKNIQYF
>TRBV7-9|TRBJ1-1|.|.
TGTGCCAGCAGCTTGGTTGTTCGCGGGGCTGAAGCTTTCTTT
CASSLVVRGAEAFF
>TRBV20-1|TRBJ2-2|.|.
TGCAGTGTGCGACTAGCGAACACCGGGGAGCTGTTTTTT
CSVRLANTGELFF
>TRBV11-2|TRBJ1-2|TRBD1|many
TGTGCCAGCAGCCAGACAGGGTCGGAAACTAACTATGGCTACACCTTC
CASSQTGSETNYGYTF
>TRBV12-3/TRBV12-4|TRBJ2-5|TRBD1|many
TGTGCCAGCAGCCGAACAGGGGAAGGAGAGACCCAGTACTTC
CASSRTGEGETQYF
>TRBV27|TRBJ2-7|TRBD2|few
TGTGCCAGCAGACCCCTCTATAGCGGGAGAGCGGCCTTTGCCGAGCAGTACTTC
CASRPLYSGRAAFAEQYF
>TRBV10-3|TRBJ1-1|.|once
TGTGCCATCAGGCCAGGGGTGGGCACTGAAGCTTTCTTT
CAIRPGVGTEAFF
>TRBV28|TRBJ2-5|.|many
TGTGCCAGCAAAGTTGGAGGGAACCAAGAGACCCAGTACTTC
CASKVGGNQETQYF
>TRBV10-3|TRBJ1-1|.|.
TGTGCCATCAGTGGTTATGGGCCGAACACTGAAGCTTTCTTT
CAISGYGPNTEAFF
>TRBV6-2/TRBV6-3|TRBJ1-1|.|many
TGTGCCAGCAGTTACTCGGTGAACACTGAAGCTTTCTTT
CASSYSVNTEAFF
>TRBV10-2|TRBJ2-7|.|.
TGCGCCAGCAGTGAAACCCCCTCCGAGCAGTACTTC
CASSETPSEQYF
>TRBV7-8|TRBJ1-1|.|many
TGTGCCAGCGGATATGGGGACACTGAAGCTTTCTTT
CASGYGDTEAFF
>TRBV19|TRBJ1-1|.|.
TGTGCCAGTAGTATAGGCACGGTTACGAACACTGAAGCTTTCTTT
CASSIGTVTNTEAFF
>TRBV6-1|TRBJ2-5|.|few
TGTGCCAGTACAGTGTTGGGGACCGGGGCCCAGTACTTC
CASTVLGTGAQYF
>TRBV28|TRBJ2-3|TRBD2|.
TGTGCCAGCAGTTTAGCGAGCGGGAGGGAAACAGATACGCAGTATTTT
CASSLASGRETDTQYF
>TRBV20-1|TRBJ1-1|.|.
TGCAGTGCTAGTTGGGGGGGCGGCACTGAAGCTTTCTTT
CSASWGGGTEAFF
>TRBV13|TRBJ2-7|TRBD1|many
TGTGCCAGCAGCCAACAAGACAGGGGGCACTACGAGCAGTACTTC
CASSQQDRGHYEQYF
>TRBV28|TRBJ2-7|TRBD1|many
TGTGCCAGCAGATCACAGGGGATAGTCTCCTACGAGCAGTACTTC
CASRSQGIVSYEQYF
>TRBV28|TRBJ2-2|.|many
TGTGCCAGCAACTTAGGTGGAGGGGGCTGGGCCGGGGAGCTGTTTTTT
CASNLGGGGWAGELFF
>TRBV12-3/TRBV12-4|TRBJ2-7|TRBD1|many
TGTGCCAGCAGTTTAGGGACAGGGACGTTCGAGCAGTACTTC
CASSLGTGTFEQYF
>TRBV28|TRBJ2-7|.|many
TGTGCCAGCAGTCCGTTCAGGGAGCAGTACTTC
CASSPFREQYF
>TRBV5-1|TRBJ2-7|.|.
TGCGCCAGCAGCAGCCGCGGATACTACGAGCAGTACTTC
CASSSRGYYEQYF
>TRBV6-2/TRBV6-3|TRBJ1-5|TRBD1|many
TGTGCCAGCACCTATACCGGGACAGGGGGCGGCAATCAGCCCCAGCATTTT
CASTYTGTGGGNQPQHF
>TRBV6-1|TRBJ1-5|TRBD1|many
TGTGCCAGCCGCCTAACAGGGGACGGTCAGCCCCAGCATTTT
CASRLTGDGQPQHF
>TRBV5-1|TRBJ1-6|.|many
TGCGCCAGCAGCTTGACAGCGGGTTCACCCCTCCACTTT
CASSLTAGSPLHF
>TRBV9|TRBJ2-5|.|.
TGTGCCAGCAGCGTAAGGGGGACACTCCAAGAGACCCAGTACTTC
CASSVRGTLQETQYF
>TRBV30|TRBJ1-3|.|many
TGTGCCTGGAGTCGTTCGGGCTCTGGAAACACCATATATTTT
CAWSRSGSGNTIYF
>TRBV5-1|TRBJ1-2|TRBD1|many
TGCGCCAGCAGCTCCGGGACAGGGTACGATGGCTACACCTTC
CASSSGTGYDGYTF
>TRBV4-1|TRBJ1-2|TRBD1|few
TGCGCCAGCAGCCACAAAGGACAGGACGACTATGGCTACACCTTC
CASSHKGQDDYGYTF
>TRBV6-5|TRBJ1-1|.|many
TGTGCCAGCAGTAACAGGGATCCGAACACTGAAGCTTTCTTT
CASSNRDPNTEAFF
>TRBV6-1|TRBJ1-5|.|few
TGTGCCAGCAGGATTCAGGTTGATCAGCCCCAGCATTTT
CASRIQVDQPQHF
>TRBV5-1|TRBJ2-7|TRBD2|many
TGCGCCAGCAGCTCCAGGACTAGCGGGAACTACGAGCAGTACTTC
CASSSRTSGNYEQYF
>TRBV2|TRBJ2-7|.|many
TGTGCCAGCAGTGGATGGGTTCACGAGCAGTACTTC
CASSGWVHEQYF
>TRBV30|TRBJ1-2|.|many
TGTGCCTGGAGCATAGATTCTAACTATGGCTACACCTTC
CAWSIDSNYGYTF
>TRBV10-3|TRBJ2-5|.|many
TGTGCCATCAAGGACACAGGAGAGACCCAGTACTTC
CAIKDTGETQYF
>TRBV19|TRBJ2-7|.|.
TGTGCCAGTAGTCGCCTCCCACAGGGAGGAGGCTCCTACGAGCAGTACTTC
CASSRLPQGGGSYEQYF
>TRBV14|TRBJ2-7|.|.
TGTGCCAGCAGCCAAGATTTCCCCTCGACAGTGACTTCCTACGAGCAGTACTTC
CASSQDFPSTVTSYEQYF